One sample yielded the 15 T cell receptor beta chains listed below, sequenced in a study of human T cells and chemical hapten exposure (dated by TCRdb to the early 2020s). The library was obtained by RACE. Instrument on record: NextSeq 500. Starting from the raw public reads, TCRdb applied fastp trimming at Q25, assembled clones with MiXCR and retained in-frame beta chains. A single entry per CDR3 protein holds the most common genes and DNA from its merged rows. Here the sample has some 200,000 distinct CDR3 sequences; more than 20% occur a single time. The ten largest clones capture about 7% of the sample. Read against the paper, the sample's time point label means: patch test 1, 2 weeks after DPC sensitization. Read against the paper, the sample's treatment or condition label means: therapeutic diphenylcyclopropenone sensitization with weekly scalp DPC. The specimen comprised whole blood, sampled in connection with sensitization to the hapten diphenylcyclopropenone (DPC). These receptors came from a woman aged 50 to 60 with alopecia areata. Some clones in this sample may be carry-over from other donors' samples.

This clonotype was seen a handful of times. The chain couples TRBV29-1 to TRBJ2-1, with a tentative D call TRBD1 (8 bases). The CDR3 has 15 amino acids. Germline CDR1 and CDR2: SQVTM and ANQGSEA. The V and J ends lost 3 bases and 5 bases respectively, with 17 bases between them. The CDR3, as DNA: TGCAGCGTTGAGGAGCGGGACAGGACCCACAATGAGCAGTTCTTC. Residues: CSVEERDRTHNEQFF.

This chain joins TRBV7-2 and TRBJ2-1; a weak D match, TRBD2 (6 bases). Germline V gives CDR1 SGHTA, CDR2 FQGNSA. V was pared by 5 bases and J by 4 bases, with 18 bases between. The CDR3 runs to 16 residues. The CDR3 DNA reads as TGTGCCAGCAGCATCCGTCGGGACTGGCAATACAATGAGCAGTTCTTC. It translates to CASSIRRDWQYNEQFF. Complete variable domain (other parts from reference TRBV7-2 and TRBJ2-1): GAGVSQSPSNKVTEKGKDVELRCDPISGHTALYWYRQSLGQGLEFLIYFQGNSAPDKSGLPSDRFSAERTGGSVSTLTIQRTQQEDSAVYLCASSIRRDWQYNEQFFGPGTRLTVL.

The CDR3 loop is CSASKSNEQFF. The DNA of the CDR3 is TGCAGTGCTAGCAAGAGCAATGAGCAGTTCTTC. The V gene is TRBV20-1, the J gene TRBJ2-1; D unresolved. Looked up from germline, CDR1 is DFQATT and CDR2 is SNEGSKA (reference sequence). This CDR3 has 11 amino acids. The V and J ends lost 3 bases and 6 bases respectively, with 6 bases between them.

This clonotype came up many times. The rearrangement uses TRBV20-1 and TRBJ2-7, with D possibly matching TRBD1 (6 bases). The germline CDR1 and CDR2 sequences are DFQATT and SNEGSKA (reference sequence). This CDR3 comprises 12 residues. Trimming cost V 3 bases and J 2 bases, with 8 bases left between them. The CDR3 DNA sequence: TGCAGTGCTAGGGACAGACCCTACGAGCAGTACTTC. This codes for CSARDRPYEQYF.

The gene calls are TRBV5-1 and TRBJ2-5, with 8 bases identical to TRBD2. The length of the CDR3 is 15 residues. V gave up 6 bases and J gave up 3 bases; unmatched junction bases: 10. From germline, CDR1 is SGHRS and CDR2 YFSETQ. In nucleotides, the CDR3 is TGCGCCAGCATTCGAACTAGCGGCACTAAAGAGACCCAGTACTTC. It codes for CASIRTSGTKETQYF.

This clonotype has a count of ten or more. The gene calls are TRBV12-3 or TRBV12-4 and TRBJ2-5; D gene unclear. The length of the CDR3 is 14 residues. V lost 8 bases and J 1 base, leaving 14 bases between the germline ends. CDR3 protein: CASAARSTQETQYF. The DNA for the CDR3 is TGTGCCAGCGCCGCGCGCAGTACCCAAGAGACCCAGTACTTC.

CDR3 in amino acids: CSVSGRVDSPLHF. CDR3 nucleotides: TGCAGTGTATCGGGCAGGGTGGATTCACCCCTCCACTTT. The V call is TRBV20-1, the J call TRBJ1-6; a possible D gene is TRBD1 (5 bases). The germline CDR1 and CDR2 sequences are DFQATT and SNEGSKA (reference sequence). V gave up 7 bases and J gave up 8 bases, with 15 bases separating them. The CDR3 is made up of 13 amino acids.

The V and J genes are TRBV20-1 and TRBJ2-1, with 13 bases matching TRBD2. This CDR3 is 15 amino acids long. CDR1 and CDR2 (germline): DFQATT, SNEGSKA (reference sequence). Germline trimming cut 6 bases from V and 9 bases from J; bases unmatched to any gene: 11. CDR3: CSAPILAGGLGEQFF. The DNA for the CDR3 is TGCAGTGCCCCTATACTAGCGGGAGGGCTGGGTGAGCAGTTCTTC.

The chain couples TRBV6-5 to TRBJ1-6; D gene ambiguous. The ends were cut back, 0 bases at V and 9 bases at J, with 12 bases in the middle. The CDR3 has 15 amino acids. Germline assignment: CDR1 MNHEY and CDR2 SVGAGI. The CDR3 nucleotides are TGTGCCAGCAGTTACTCGAGGAGGGAAGGTTCACCCCTCCACTTT. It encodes CASSYSRREGSPLHF.

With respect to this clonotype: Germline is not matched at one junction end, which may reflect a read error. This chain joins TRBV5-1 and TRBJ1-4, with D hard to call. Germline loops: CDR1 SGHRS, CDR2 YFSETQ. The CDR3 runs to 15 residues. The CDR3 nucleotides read TGCGCCAGCAGCCCGACACTGGGGATAAATGAAAAGCTGTTTTTT. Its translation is CASSPTLGINEKLFF.

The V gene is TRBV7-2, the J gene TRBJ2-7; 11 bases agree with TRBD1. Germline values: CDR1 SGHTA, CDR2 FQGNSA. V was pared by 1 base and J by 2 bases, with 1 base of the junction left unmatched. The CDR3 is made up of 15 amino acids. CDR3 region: CASSLGGQGAYEQYF. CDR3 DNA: TGTGCCAGCAGCTTAGGGGGACAGGGGGCCTACGAGCAGTACTTC.

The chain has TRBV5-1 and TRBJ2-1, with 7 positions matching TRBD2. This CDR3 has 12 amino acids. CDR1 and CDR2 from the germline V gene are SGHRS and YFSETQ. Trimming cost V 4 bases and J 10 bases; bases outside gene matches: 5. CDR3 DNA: TGCGCCAGCAGCATCGACGGGGGGGAGCAGTTCTTC. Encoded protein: CASSIDGGEQFF. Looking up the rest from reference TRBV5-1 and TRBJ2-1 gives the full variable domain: KAGVTQTPRYLIKTRGQQVTLSCSPISGHRSVSWYQQTPGQGLQFLFEYFSETQRNKGNFPGRFSGRQFSNSRSEMNVSTLELGDSALYLCASSIDGGEQFFGPGTRLTVL.

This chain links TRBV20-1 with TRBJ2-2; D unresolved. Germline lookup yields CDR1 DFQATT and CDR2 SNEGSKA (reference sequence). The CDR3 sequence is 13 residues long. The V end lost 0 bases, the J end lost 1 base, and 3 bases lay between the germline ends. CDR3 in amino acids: CSAREGNTGELFF. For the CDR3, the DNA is TGCAGTGCTAGAGAAGGGAACACCGGGGAGCTGTTTTTT.

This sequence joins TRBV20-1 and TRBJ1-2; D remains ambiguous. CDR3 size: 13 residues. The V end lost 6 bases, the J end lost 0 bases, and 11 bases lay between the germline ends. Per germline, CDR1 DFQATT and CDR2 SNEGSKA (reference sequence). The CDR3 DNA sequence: TGCAGTGCCTGGGATGCCCCTAACTATGGCTACACCTTC. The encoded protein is CSAWDAPNYGYTF.

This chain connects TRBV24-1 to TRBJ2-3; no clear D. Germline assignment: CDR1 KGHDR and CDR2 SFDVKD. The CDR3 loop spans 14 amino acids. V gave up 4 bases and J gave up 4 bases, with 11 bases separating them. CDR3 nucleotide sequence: TGTGCCACCAGTGAGCCTAGTAGACCAGATACGCAGTATTTT. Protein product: CATSEPSRPDTQYF.